The 21 T cell receptor beta chains below all came from one sample that was sequenced in a study of identical twins. A single record per CDR3 protein comes from TCRdb applying MiXCR to the 5' RACE reads. The profile shows over 600,000 distinct CDR3 sequences, about 20% of them singletons. The data were also submitted as part of a second study, on T cells expressing NK-cell markers.

Sequenced input: PBMCs. The receptors derive from a woman between 18 and 30 years old in good health.

This clonotype was observed a few times. This chain uses TRBV5-1 with TRBJ2-3; 9 bases match TRBD2. With V trimmed by 4 bases and J by 0 bases, 6 bases remained unmatched. CDR3 size: 16 residues. Germline V lookup: CDR1 SGHRS, CDR2 YFSETQ. DNA for the CDR3: TGCGCCAGCAGCATCTTGACTAGCGGTAGCACAGATACGCAGTATTTT. Its translation: CASSILTSGSTDTQYF.

This clonotype showed up just a few times. J is TRBJ2-1 and V is TRBV7-9, with D uncertain. The CDR3 consists of 16 residues. Trimming cost V 1 base and J 0 bases, with 10 bases left between them. Germline V gives CDR1 SEHNR, CDR2 FQNEAQ (reference sequence). The CDR3 DNA reads TGTGCCAGCAGCTTAGTCCGGCACAGCTCCTACAATGAGCAGTTCTTC. This translates into CASSLVRHSSYNEQFF.

The chain links TRBV12-3 or TRBV12-4 to TRBJ2-1, with 12 bases identical to TRBD2. CDR3 length: 15 residues. V dropped 6 bases and J dropped 7; count of bases not matched to a gene: 7. CDR3 protein: CASRELAGGINEQFF. CDR3 sequence (DNA): TGTGCCAGCAGAGAACTAGCGGGAGGTATAAATGAGCAGTTCTTC.

In its sample, this clonotype was seen many times. This sequence joins TRBV29-1 and TRBJ2-7, with D perhaps matching TRBD1 (6 bases). The CDR3 sequence is 12 residues long. From germline, CDR1 is SQVTM and CDR2 ANQGSEA. The ends were cut back, 7 bases at V and 3 bases at J, with 13 bases in the middle. CDR3 nucleotides: TGCAGCGCGGGTGGGGGCTTCTACGAGCAGTACTTC. Translating gives CSAGGGFYEQYF.

The chain recombines TRBV4-1 with TRBJ2-1, with a tentative D call TRBD2 (5 bases). The length of the CDR3 is 14 residues. V lost 3 bases and J lost 2, with 8 bases in between. Germline loops: CDR1 MGHRA, CDR2 YSYEKL. The CDR3 DNA sequence: TGCGCCAGCAGCCACTCCGGGGCCTACAATGAGCAGTTCTTC. Amino acids: CASSHSGAYNEQFF.

The V call is TRBV9, the J call TRBJ2-2, with 9 bases identical to TRBD1. Trimming cost V 7 bases and J 4 bases; bases outside gene matches: 5. The length of the CDR3 is 14 residues. Germline V CDR1 and CDR2: SGDLS, YYNGEE. The chain's CDR3 is CASGGTGSTGELFF. The DNA of the CDR3 is TGTGCCAGCGGTGGGACAGGGTCCACCGGGGAGCTGTTTTTT.

This clonotype was seen many times. The chain couples TRBV29-1 to TRBJ1-2, with D tentatively TRBD1 (5 bases). Germline-derived CDR1 and CDR2 are SQVTM and ANQGSEA. V was trimmed by 1 base and J by 4 bases, leaving 10 bases between them. The CDR3 has 13 amino acids. The CDR3 sequence is CSVEGRALYGYTF. The CDR3 DNA reads TGCAGCGTTGAAGGCAGGGCCCTCTATGGCTACACCTTC.

J is TRBJ1-4 and V is TRBV15; D is undetermined. Germline CDR1 LNHNV, CDR2 YYDKDF (reference sequence). The CDR3 consists of 12 residues. V was pared by 1 base and J by 6 bases, with 3 bases between. CDR3 in amino acids: CATSRGYEKLFF. Written as DNA, the CDR3 is TGTGCCACCAGCAGAGGGTATGAAAAACTGTTTTTT. Looking up the rest from reference TRBV15 and TRBJ1-4 gives the full variable domain: DAMVIQNPRYQVTQFGKPVTLSCSQTLNHNVMYWYQQKSSQAPKLLFHYYDKDFNNEADTPDNFQSRRPNTSFCFLDIRSPGLGDTAMYLCATSRGYEKLFFGSGTQLSVL.

In its sample, this clonotype was seen a few times. The chain links TRBV5-1 to TRBJ2-1; 16 bases fit TRBD2. Per germline, CDR1 SGHRS and CDR2 YFSETQ. V shed 4 bases and J 8 bases; nucleotides not matched to a gene: 6. The CDR3 totals 16 residues. In nucleotides, the CDR3 is TGCGCCAGCAGCGGGGGACTAGCGGGGGGGCTGGATGAGCAGTTCTTC. It translates to CASSGGLAGGLDEQFF.

In this sample, this clonotype turned up a few times. The rearrangement joins TRBV18 to TRBJ2-5; D is perhaps TRBD2 (5 bases). V lost 3 bases, J lost 4 bases, and 9 bases lay in between. Looked up from germline, CDR1 is KGHSH and CDR2 is LQKENI. This CDR3 has 13 amino acids. The CDR3 coding sequence is TGTGCCAGCTCACCGATAGAGGGAGAGACCCAGTACTTC. Translated, it gives CASSPIEGETQYF.

J is TRBJ1-6 and V is TRBV7-3; weak D call: TRBD1 (6 bases). The CDR3 loop spans 13 amino acids. Per germline, CDR1 SGHTA and CDR2 FQGTGA. Trimming left V 5 bases short and J 10 bases short, with 12 bases between. The CDR3 nucleotides read TGTGCCAGCAGCCTCAACAGGGACTCACCCCTCCACTTT. It is translated as CASSLNRDSPLHF.

This clonotype has more than one count but fewer than ten. This chain uses TRBV20-1 with TRBJ2-7; no clear D. Germline lookup yields CDR1 DFQATT and CDR2 SNEGSKA (reference sequence). The CDR3 has 14 amino acids. V lost 6 bases and J lost 0, with 15 bases in between. DNA of the CDR3: TGCAGTGCCCGCCCTTACGCGGTCTCCTACGAGCAGTACTTC. Translated: CSARPYAVSYEQYF.

The V gene is TRBV9, the J gene TRBJ2-1, with TRBD2 matching 7 bases. The CDR3 sequence is 16 residues long. The germline gives CDR1 SGDLS, CDR2 YYNGEE. V was clipped by 2 bases and J by 0 bases; unmatched bases: 5. CDR3 nucleotides: TGTGCCAGCAGCGTGGGGGGGTCCGGCTCCTACAATGAGCAGTTCTTC. Translating it yields CASSVGGSGSYNEQFF.

The rearrangement uses TRBV7-9 and TRBJ2-3, with D possibly being TRBD1 (5 bases). This CDR3 region has 15 residues. Germline loops: CDR1 SEHNR, CDR2 FQNEAQ (reference sequence). Trimming stripped 5 bases from V and 2 bases from J, with 14 bases between. CDR3 coding DNA: TGTGCCAGCAGCCTAGGGGTGTATCCCACAGATACGCAGTATTTT. Its translation is CASSLGVYPTDTQYF.

The rearrangement joins TRBV3-1 to TRBJ2-5; TRBD2 aligns across 8 bases. Germline values: CDR1 LGHDT, CDR2 YNNKEL (reference sequence). The ends lost 2 bases at V and 5 bases at J; junction bases unmatched: 10. This CDR3 spans 16 amino acids. In nucleotides, the CDR3 is TGTGCCAGCAGCCAAAGGCCGGGGGGGGCCTTTGAGACCCAGTACTTC. Its protein product is CASSQRPGGAFETQYF.

V is TRBV5-1 and J is TRBJ2-7; D might be TRBD1 (6 bases). The germline V gene encodes CDR1 SGHRS and CDR2 YFSETQ. The CDR3 has 13 amino acids. V gave up 0 bases and J gave up 3 bases, with 7 bases separating them. The CDR3 loop reads CASSLEDSYEQYF. The DNA for the CDR3 is TGCGCCAGCAGCTTGGAGGACAGCTACGAGCAGTACTTC.

This clonotype was detected many times. This chain joins TRBV12-3 or TRBV12-4 and TRBJ2-7; no clear D gene. V was clipped by 6 bases and J by 5 bases, with 17 bases between them. The CDR3 runs to 14 residues. The CDR3 DNA reads as TGTGCCAGCAGACCACTACTGCAGGCAAACGAGCAGTACTTC. Translating it yields CASRPLLQANEQYF.

This clonotype has more than one count but fewer than ten. V is TRBV12-3 or TRBV12-4 and J is TRBJ1-1, with 7 bases lining up with TRBD1. This CDR3 has 14 residues. After removal of 3 bases from V and 5 bases from J, the junction contained 6 bases not matched to a gene. CDR3 region: CASSFSDRATEAFF. CDR3 coding DNA: TGTGCCAGCAGTTTCTCTGACAGGGCTACTGAAGCTTTCTTT.

The chain joins TRBV5-6 to TRBJ2-3, with D maybe TRBD2 (5 bases). Germline V CDR1 and CDR2: SGHDT, YYEEEE. The V end was cut by 5 bases, the J end by 5 bases, with 15 bases between. CDR3 length: 14 amino acids. In DNA form, the CDR3 reads TGTGCCAGCAGAAAAGGACTCGTTGGAGATACGCAGTATTTT. This codes for CASRKGLVGDTQYF.

The chain is built from TRBV12-3 or TRBV12-4 and TRBJ2-5; D is uncertain. V was shortened by 7 bases and J by 5 bases, with 23 bases between the two germline ends. This CDR3 comprises 16 residues. CDR3 nucleotides: TGTGCCAGCACCCCCCAAGCAGTTATGTTGGGTGAGACCCAGTACTTC. As protein: CASTPQAVMLGETQYF.

This clonotype occurred a few times. The V and J genes are TRBV6-5 and TRBJ1-6, with a tentative D call TRBD1 (5 bases). The V gene's germline CDR1 is MNHEY and CDR2 SVGAGI. Deletions cut 2 bases from V and 9 bases from J, with 14 bases between. The CDR3 loop spans 15 amino acids. The CDR3 DNA reads TGTGCCAGCAGTTACGAAGGGGCTCAGGGTTCACCCCTCCACTTT. It codes for CASSYEGAQGSPLHF.